The 6 T cell receptor beta chains below come from one sample, sequenced in a study of T cells in Graves' hyperthyroidism and ophthalmopathy. The source material, RNA transcripts, was used to amplify TCR beta CDR3 regions. Initially, a first-round RT-PCR of the TCR CDR3 employed the HTBI primer set. TCRdb re-analysed the multiplex PCR reads in MiXCR, keeping a single row per CDR3 protein. The repertoire holds approximately 700,000 distinct CDR3 sequences, with roughly 15% as singletons. Sequencing was carried out using blood. These receptors all come from a man aged 18 to 30 with Graves' hyperthyroidism.

This clonotype was seen ten or more times. The chain is built from TRBV5-5 and TRBJ1-2; 7 positions agree with TRBD1. Per germline, CDR1 SGHKS and CDR2 YYEKEE (reference sequence). Trimming took 4 bases from V and 2 from J; bases not matched to a gene: 5. The CDR3 sequence is 14 residues long. The CDR3 DNA sequence: TGTGCCAGCAGCCCCCGACAGGGAAACTATGGCTACACCTTC. Protein sequence: CASSPRQGNYGYTF.

This clonotype was seen a few times. Here the CDR3 DNA reads TGTGCCAGCAGCCGCGGGACTACCTACAATGAGCAGTTCTTC. It translates to CASSRGTTYNEQFF. The rearrangement links TRBV14 to TRBJ2-1, with TRBD2 matching over 7 bases. J gave up 2 bases and V 4 bases, and 2 bases lay outside the gene matches. From germline, CDR1 is SGHDN and CDR2 FVKESK. This CDR3 spans 14 amino acids.

This clonotype came up a few times. CDR3 DNA sequence: TGTGCCTCCGGACCCCCTAGCGACCCCTACAATGAGCAGTTCTTC. It codes for CASGPPSDPYNEQFF. The chain couples TRBV30 to TRBJ2-1, with D maybe TRBD2 (6 bases). With 7 bases removed from V and 2 bases from J, the gap between germline ends came to 18 bases. Germline loops: CDR1 GTSNPN, CDR2 SVGIG (reference sequence). The CDR3 totals 15 residues. Full variable domain (rest looked up from reference TRBV30 and TRBJ2-1): SQTIHQWPATLVQPVGSPLSLECTVEGTSNPNLYWYRQAAGRGLQLLFYSVGIGQISSEVPQNLSASRPQDRQFILSSKKLLLSDSGFYLCASGPPSDPYNEQFFGPGTRLTVL.

This clonotype was observed at least ten times. V gene TRBV12-3 or TRBV12-4 combines with J gene TRBJ2-7; D possibly corresponds to TRBD1 (7 bases). The CDR3 contains 14 residues. The V and J ends lost 6 bases and 0 bases respectively, with 12 bases between them. DNA of the CDR3: TGTGCCAGCAGGGGGGGACAGAGCTCCTACGAGCAGTACTTC. The encoded protein is CASRGGQSSYEQYF.

This clonotype showed up many times. This chain connects TRBV12-3 or TRBV12-4 to TRBJ2-3, with TRBD1 matching over 9 bases. Unmatched junction bases numbered 11, after V lost 7 bases and J lost 6 bases. The CDR3 consists of 15 residues. The CDR3, as DNA: TGTGCCAGCACCCCTTTGGGACAGGGAGTGGATACGCAGTATTTT. Encoded protein: CASTPLGQGVDTQYF.

This clonotype was detected many times. V and J are TRBV6-2 or TRBV6-3 and TRBJ1-5; D gene uncertain. V lost 2 bases and J 1 base, leaving 9 bases between the germline ends. The CDR3 is made up of 15 amino acids. From germline, CDR1 is MNHEY and CDR2 SVGEGT. The CDR3 sequence: CASSYARGSNQPQHF. The CDR3 nucleotides are TGTGCCAGCAGTTACGCGAGAGGAAGCAATCAGCCCCAGCATTTT.